Listed below are T cell receptor beta chains from one sample, sequenced in a study of spatial heterogeneity in lung cancer. TCRdb re-called the 5' RACE reads with MiXCR, one entry per CDR3 protein. The repertoire consists of about 43,000 distinct CDR3 sequences, with 20% to 25% occurring once and the leading ten covering 7% to 7.5%. The sample in question was PBMCs, obtained at follow-up. These receptors all come from a female donor with early-stage non-small cell lung cancer. The CDR3 runs from the conserved cysteine through the conserved F or W. The D gene is left open where the match is weak. Not all rows give a size; the values are once, few, many and, for expanded clones, a class.

cdr3_aa,cdr3_nt,v_call,clone_size,j_call,d_call
CASSLGTGTSSQPQHF,TGTGCCAGCAGCTTGGGGACAGGGACGAGCTCTCAGCCCCAGCATTTT,TRBV5-5,-,TRBJ1-5,TRBD1
CASSLGRDVYEQYF,TGTGCCAGCAGCTTGGGCAGGGACGTCTACGAGCAGTACTTC,TRBV3-1,many,TRBJ2-7,-
CASSWNRGAGEKLFF,TGCGCCAGCAGCTGGAACAGGGGAGCGGGAGAAAAACTGTTTTTT,TRBV5-1,few,TRBJ1-4,TRBD1
CSARGANGVLDSPLHF,TGCAGTGCTAGAGGGGCCAACGGGGTCCTAGATTCACCCCTCCACTTT,TRBV20-1,few,TRBJ1-6,-
CSASEGVHEQYF,TGCAGTGCTAGTGAGGGAGTACACGAGCAGTACTTC,TRBV20-1,-,TRBJ2-7,-
CASSLDYLAKEQFF,TGTGCCAGCAGCTTAGACTACCTGGCTAAGGAGCAGTTCTTC,TRBV7-3,many,TRBJ2-1,-
CASRRQVNYGYTF,TGTGCCAGCAGACGTCAGGTCAACTATGGCTACACCTTC,TRBV6-5,-,TRBJ1-2,-
CSVEGQGDEKLFF,TGCAGCGTTGAGGGACAGGGTGATGAAAAACTGTTTTTT,TRBV29-1,few,TRBJ1-4,TRBD1
CSVEREGGELFF,TGCAGCGTCGAGCGGGAGGGCGGGGAGCTGTTTTTT,TRBV29-1,-,TRBJ2-2,TRBD2
CASSAGNTEAFF,TGTGCCAGCAGCGCGGGGAACACTGAAGCTTTCTTT,TRBV9,-,TRBJ1-1,-
CAWSVSGGYTF,TGTGCCTGGAGTGTATCTGGTGGCTACACCTTC,TRBV30,many,TRBJ1-2,-
CASSLAGVGTDTQYF,TGCGCCAGCAGCTTGGCCGGGGTTGGCACAGATACGCAGTATTTT,TRBV5-1,many,TRBJ2-3,-
CSYGQTGVETQYF,TGCAGCTACGGACAGACCGGTGTGGAGACCCAGTACTTC,TRBV29-1,few,TRBJ2-5,-
CASTEDRYEQYF,TGTGCCAGCACCGAGGATCGTTACGAGCAGTACTTC,TRBV28,-,TRBJ2-7,-
CASSLDRLPLHF,TGCGCCAGCAGCTTGGATCGGTTACCCCTCCACTTT,TRBV5-1,-,TRBJ1-6,-
CASRSSIAGDTDTQYF,TGTGCCAGCAGATCCTCCATAGCGGGTGACACAGATACGCAGTATTTT,TRBV6-5,-,TRBJ2-3,TRBD2
CASSLDPRGFEQYF,TGTGCCAGCAGTTTAGACCCCAGGGGATTCGAGCAGTACTTC,TRBV27,many,TRBJ2-7,-
CASSDPVSGELFF,TGTGCCAGCAGCGACCCGGTTTCCGGGGAGCTGTTTTTT,TRBV5-4,many,TRBJ2-2,-
CASSQPGLAGGPETQYF,TGTGCCAGCAGTCAACCGGGACTAGCGGGGGGGCCGGAGACCCAGTACTTC,TRBV2,-,TRBJ2-5,TRBD2
CSVEGLESSYNEQFF,TGCAGCGTTGAAGGGCTAGAAAGCTCCTACAATGAGCAGTTCTTC,TRBV29-1,-,TRBJ2-1,-
CASSFFPEPQHF,TGTGCCAGTAGTTTTTTTCCCGAGCCCCAGCATTTT,TRBV19,few,TRBJ1-5,-
CASSLGPNETQYF,TGTGCCAGCAGCCTGGGCCCGAACGAGACCCAGTACTTC,TRBV21-1,many,TRBJ2-5,-
CASSLGQGSGYTF,TGTGCCAGCAGCTTGGGACAGGGGAGTGGCTACACCTTC,TRBV5-8,-,TRBJ1-2,TRBD1
CASSFLRYTEAFF,TGTGCCAGTAGCTTCCTGCGGTACACTGAAGCTTTCTTT,TRBV19,many,TRBJ1-1,-
CSATHDPSSYNEQFF,TGCAGTGCTACTCATGACCCGAGCTCCTACAATGAGCAGTTCTTC,TRBV20-1,few,TRBJ2-1,-
CASSPEADLEAFF,TGTGCCAGCTCACCAGAGGCCGACCTCGAAGCTTTCTTT,TRBV18,many,TRBJ1-1,-
CASSIGGHTGELFF,TGTGCCAGTAGTATTGGGGGGCACACCGGGGAGCTGTTTTTT,TRBV19,few,TRBJ2-2,-
CASESSGVSSGANVLTF,TGTGCCAGCGAGTCTAGCGGGGTCAGCTCTGGGGCCAACGTCCTGACTTTC,TRBV7-8,few,TRBJ2-6,TRBD2
CASSSSGGEETQYF,TGTGCCAGCAGTTCTTCCGGTGGGGAAGAGACCCAGTACTTC,TRBV12-3/TRBV12-4,-,TRBJ2-5,-
CASQFTGGPIEQFF,TGTGCCAGCCAATTCACCGGGGGGCCGATTGAGCAGTTCTTC,TRBV7-9,many,TRBJ2-1,-
CASSASWARDGYTF,TGTGCCAGCAGTGCTTCTTGGGCCCGGGATGGCTACACCTTC,TRBV27,many,TRBJ1-2,-
CASSPGMFQLGNEQFF,TGCGCCAGCAGCCCAGGGATGTTTCAGTTGGGGAATGAGCAGTTCTTC,TRBV5-1,few,TRBJ2-1,-
CSVTGGNMAYNEQFF,TGCAGCGTCACGGGGGGTAATATGGCCTACAATGAGCAGTTCTTC,TRBV29-1,many,TRBJ2-1,TRBD2
CSARDGNSGNTIYF,TGCAGTGCGAGAGACGGAAACTCTGGAAACACCATATATTTT,TRBV20-1,-,TRBJ1-3,-
CASSSSRGFGETQYF,TGTGCCAGCAGCTCCTCGCGGGGATTCGGAGAGACCCAGTACTTC,TRBV7-2,few,TRBJ2-5,-
CSARDGASYRYEQFF,TGCAGTGCTAGAGATGGGGCTAGCTACCGTTATGAGCAGTTCTTC,TRBV20-1,many,TRBJ2-1,-
CSARPFTSGSAYEQFF,TGCAGTGCTAGACCCTTCACTAGCGGGAGTGCCTATGAGCAGTTCTTC,TRBV20-1,few,TRBJ2-1,TRBD2
CASSRGFQETQYF,TGTGCCAGCAGCCGTGGATTCCAAGAGACCCAGTACTTC,TRBV27,-,TRBJ2-5,-